This T cell receptor (beta chain) emerged from a study of identical twins. On this clonotype itself: Its antigen remains unidentified.

Germline CDR1 is DFQATT and CDR2 is SNEGSKA (reference sequence). The V end was cut by 5 bases, the J end by 6 bases, with 17 bases between. This CDR3 comprises 14 residues. Study-wide results and caveats: Insertions ran lower in abundant cord blood beta clonotypes, though not in memory repertoires. Twin-shared out-of-frame alpha sequences were enriched for low generation probability.

TCRdb processed the 5' RACE reads anew with MiXCR; each CDR3 protein has one entry. Found here are about 220,000 distinct CDR3 sequences, around 6.9% of them singletons; the top ten hold less than 2%. These data were also reused for a study on yellow fever vaccine responses in identical twins.

The source of this sequence is a young woman in good health. Sequenced sample: memory (CD45RO+) T cells sorted from blood. V is TRBV20-1 and J is TRBJ1-5; D possibly corresponds to TRBD1 (5 bases). DNA for the CDR3: TGCAGTGCTCAGGGTGGGGCGGGGCGTCAGCCCCAGCATTTT. It encodes CSAQGGAGRQPQHF.